The rows below give T cell receptor beta chains drawn from one sample of a study of cytotoxic CD8 clonotypes in ibrutinib-treated CLL. TCRdb keeps only in-frame clones here, not all; method: immunoSEQ multiplex PCR. The sample yields around 150,000 clones, roughly 86% seen once. The sequencing here drew on PBMCs, taken after 12 months of ibrutinib treatment. The receptors originated from a human donor with chronic lymphocytic leukemia. The CDR3 runs from the conserved cysteine through the conserved F or W. Each record gives: clone size, V gene, CDR3 protein. Size is stated for part of the rows, as once, few or many counts, or as a class when the clone is expanded.

few	TRBV25-1	CASSIAGGDYGYTF
.	TRBV6-6	CASSFDTGGPQHF
.	TRBV2	CASSQSGSEQYF
.	TRBV6-5	CASRRGQGMAHEQYF
.	TRBV7-3	CASSSRGGSRGEQYF
.	TRBV28	CASRETEVYQPQHF
.	TRBV28	CATLPSGLSPSGNTIYF
.	TRBV4-2	CASSHRVGLASSYEQYF
.	TRBV5-8	CASRRTDTQYF
.	TRBV7-9	CASSKTGAEGGYTF
.	TRBV10-3	CAIGGTRGEQFF
.	TRBV5-6	CASSLRGDVQPQHF
few	TRBV7-2	CASSSYTGELFF
.	TRBV19	CASSALIALTRAYNEQFF
.	TRBV6-5	CASSFQTIEFF
.	TRBV19	CATRPGQGPYYEQYF
.	TRBV28	CASSLGGAGVYAQYF
.	TRBV7-3	CASSTLDTGELFF
.	TRBV4-2	CASSQDFGGGLMNTEAFF
.	TRBV10-3	CAISSGQSISGANVLTF
.	TRBV4-3	CASSQAGNTEAFF
.	TRBV5-6	CASSWGQGSDGYTF
.	TRBV10-3	CAIRGSSYNEQFF
.	TRBV6-1	CASSAQGRETQYF
.	TRBV15	CATSRDQGGVGYTF
once	TRBV9	CASSVTGLDETQYF
.	TRBV4-3	CASSQEYGGYEQYF
.	TRBV28	CASSWARDRAIYEQYF
few	TRBV18	CASSPAEGDTEAFF
.	TRBV10-3	CAIRPLGTGTTGELFF
.	TRBV28	CASSFRHRNNSPLHF
.	TRBV4-1	CASSQETGGLYGYTF
.	TRBV18	CASSPRRGDNEQFF
.	TRBV10-3	CAISDYGTDTQYF
.	TRBV19	CASSRGQLSLYF
.	TRBV6-5	CATHSDGTYEQYF
.	TRBV11-2	CASKTGSGALGEQYF
.	TRBV2	CASSVTRAGELFF
.	TRBV4-3	CASSQAMGGAKNIQYF
once	TRBV11-2	CASSQGPGTEAFF
.	TRBV19	CASSTRRDIVEEAHF
.	TRBV6-1	CASTGQGASTYGYTF
once	TRBV9	CASSVETYTDTQYF
.	TRBV9	CASSVEPGHEKLFF